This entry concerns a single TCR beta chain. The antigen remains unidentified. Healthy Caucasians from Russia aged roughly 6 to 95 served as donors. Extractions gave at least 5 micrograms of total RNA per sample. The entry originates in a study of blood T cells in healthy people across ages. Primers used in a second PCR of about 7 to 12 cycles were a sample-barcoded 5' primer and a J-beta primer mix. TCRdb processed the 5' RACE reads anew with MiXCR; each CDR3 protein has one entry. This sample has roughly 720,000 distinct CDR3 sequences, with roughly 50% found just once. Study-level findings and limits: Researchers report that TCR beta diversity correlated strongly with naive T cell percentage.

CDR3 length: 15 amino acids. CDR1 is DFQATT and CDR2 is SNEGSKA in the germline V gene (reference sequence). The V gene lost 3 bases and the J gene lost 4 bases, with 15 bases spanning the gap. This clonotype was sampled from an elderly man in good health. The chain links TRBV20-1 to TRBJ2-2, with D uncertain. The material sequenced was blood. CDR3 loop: CSARGSPRSTGELFF. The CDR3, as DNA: TGCAGTGCTAGGGGCAGCCCGCGGAGCACCGGGGAGCTGTTTTTT.